Below are 9 T cell receptor beta chains sequenced from a single sample in a study of T cells in Graves' hyperthyroidism and ophthalmopathy. RNA transcripts yielded amplified TCR beta CDR3 regions. The HTBI primer set was used in a first-round RT-PCR of the TCR CDR3. TCRdb analysed the multiplex PCR reads with MiXCR anew, one entry per CDR3 protein. Of approximately 370,000 distinct CDR3 sequences in the sample, 17% were seen once. Sequenced input: blood. The receptors were sampled from a woman aged 25-40 years with Graves' hyperthyroidism that later progressed to Graves' ophthalmopathy.

This rearrangement joins TRBV4-1 to TRBJ2-6, with 10 nucleotides matching TRBD1. V shed 3 bases and J 0 bases; nucleotides not matched to a gene: 8. Germline assignment: CDR1 MGHRA and CDR2 YSYEKL. This CDR3 is built from 19 residues. The CDR3 nucleotides are TGCGCCAGCAGCCACGGACCGGGACAGGGGCTCTCTGGGGCCAACGTCCTGACTTTC. Amino acids: CASSHGPGQGLSGANVLTF.

About this clonotype: This may arise from a read error, as a much more abundant clone is one base away. The genes are TRBV10-2 and TRBJ2-7; 8 bases align to TRBD2. CDR3 size: 14 residues. V gave up 0 bases and J gave up 3 bases; unmatched junction bases: 1. Germline V gene lookup returns CDR1 WSHSY and CDR2 SAAADI. The CDR3 protein is CASSESSGDYEQYF. The CDR3, as DNA: TGCGCCAGCAGTGAGTCTAGCGGGGACTACGAGCAGTACTTC.

This clonotype was counted many times. The CDR3 DNA sequence: TGTGCCAGCAGCTCCGCCCAGACCCAGTACTTC. Encoded protein: CASSSAQTQYF. The chain carries TRBV28 and TRBJ2-5; D call uncertain. This CDR3 contains 11 residues. Trimming took off 6 bases at V and 6 bases at J, with 8 bases between the two ends. Germline-derived CDR1 and CDR2 are MDHEN and SYDVKM.

This clonotype was seen at least ten times. The V gene is TRBV20-1, the J gene TRBJ1-1; unclear D gene. The CDR3 length is 13 residues. Germline V gives CDR1 DFQATT, CDR2 SNEGSKA (reference sequence). Trimming shortened V by 4 bases and J by 11 bases, and 20 bases separated the two germline ends. The DNA for the CDR3 is TGCAGTGCTATATTTGGCCGCCGGAGGGAGGCTTTCTTT. Its translation is CSAIFGRRREAFF.

This clonotype has ten or more counts. This sequence joins TRBV7-9 and TRBJ2-6; no clear D. The CDR3 is 16 amino acids. Germline V CDR1 and CDR2: SEHNR, FQNEAQ (reference sequence). The germline V and J ends were trimmed by 5 bases and 0 bases, with 11 bases remaining between them. The CDR3 sequence is CASSARRYSGANVLTF. CDR3 DNA: TGTGCCAGCAGCGCCCGACGCTACTCTGGGGCCAACGTCCTGACTTTC.

This clonotype has a handful of counts. This chain links TRBV6-5 with TRBJ2-7; D ambiguous. There are 14 residues in the CDR3. V shed 0 bases and J shed 1 base, with 7 bases lying between them. Germline CDR1 reads MNHEY; CDR2 reads SVGAGI. The CDR3 bases are TGTGCCAGCAGTTACTCGCGGACGTCCTACGAGCAGTACGTC. Residues: CASSYSRTSYEQYV.

The chain couples TRBV11-2 to TRBJ2-3, with D possibly matching TRBD1 (9 bases). CDR3 length: 16 residues. Trimming took 5 bases from V and 4 from J, leaving 19 bases between them. Germline-derived CDR1 and CDR2 are SGHAT and FQNNGV. CDR3 amino acids: CASSNEGQGLADTQYF. The CDR3 DNA is TGTGCCAGCAGCAACGAGGGACAGGGACTAGCAGATACGCAGTATTTT.

The V call is TRBV29-1, the J call TRBJ1-1; D not certain. V gave up 4 bases and J gave up 4 bases, with 13 bases separating them. The CDR3 contains 13 residues. CDR1 is SQVTM, CDR2 ANQGSEA, per germline. The chain's CDR3 is CSVAGQSGTEAFF. DNA of the CDR3: TGCAGCGTTGCAGGCCAGTCGGGCACTGAAGCTTTCTTT.

The genes are TRBV2 and TRBJ2-2; tentative D call: TRBD2 (7 bases). Germline CDR1 SNHLY, CDR2 FYNNEI. The CDR3 is 19 amino acids. Trimming left V 4 bases short and J 3 bases short, with 24 bases between. CDR3 sequence reads: CASSVPRDGGLQDTGELFF. The CDR3 region has the DNA TGTGCCAGCAGTGTTCCCCGGGACGGGGGGCTCCAGGACACCGGGGAGCTGTTTTTT.